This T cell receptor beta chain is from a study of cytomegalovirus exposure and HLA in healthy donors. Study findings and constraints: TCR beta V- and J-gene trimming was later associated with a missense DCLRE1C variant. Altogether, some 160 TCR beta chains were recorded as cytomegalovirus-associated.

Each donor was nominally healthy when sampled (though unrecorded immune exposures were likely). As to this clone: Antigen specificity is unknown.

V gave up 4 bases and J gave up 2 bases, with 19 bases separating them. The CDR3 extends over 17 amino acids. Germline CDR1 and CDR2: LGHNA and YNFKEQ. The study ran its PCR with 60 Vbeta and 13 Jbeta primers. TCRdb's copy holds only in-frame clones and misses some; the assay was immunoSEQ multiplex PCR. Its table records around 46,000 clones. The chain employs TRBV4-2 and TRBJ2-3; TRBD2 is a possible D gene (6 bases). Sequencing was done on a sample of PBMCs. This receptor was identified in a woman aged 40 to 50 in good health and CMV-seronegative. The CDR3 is CASSPHKGDWSTDTQYF. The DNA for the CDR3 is TGTGCCAGCAGCCCACACAAAGGGGACTGGTCCACAGATACGCAGTATTTT.